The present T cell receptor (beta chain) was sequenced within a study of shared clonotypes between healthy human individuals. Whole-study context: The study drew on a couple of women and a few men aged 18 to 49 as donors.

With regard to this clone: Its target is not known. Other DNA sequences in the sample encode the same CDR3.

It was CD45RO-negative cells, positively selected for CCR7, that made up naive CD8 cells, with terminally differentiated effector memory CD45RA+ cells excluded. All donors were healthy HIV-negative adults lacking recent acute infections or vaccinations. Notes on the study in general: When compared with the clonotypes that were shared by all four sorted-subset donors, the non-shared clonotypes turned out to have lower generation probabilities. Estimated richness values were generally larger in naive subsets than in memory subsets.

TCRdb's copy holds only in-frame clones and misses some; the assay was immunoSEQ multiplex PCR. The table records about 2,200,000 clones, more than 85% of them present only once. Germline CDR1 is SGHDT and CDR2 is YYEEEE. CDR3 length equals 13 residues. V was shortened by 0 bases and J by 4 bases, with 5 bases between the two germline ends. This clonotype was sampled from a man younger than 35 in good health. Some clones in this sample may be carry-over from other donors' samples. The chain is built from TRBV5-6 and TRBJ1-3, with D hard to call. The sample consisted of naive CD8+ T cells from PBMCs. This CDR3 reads CASSLGVGNTIYF. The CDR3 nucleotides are TGTGCCAGCAGCTTGGGGGTAGGAAACACCATATATTTT.